This is a list of T cell receptor beta chains from one sample in a study of vaccination and CD4 T cells after COVID-19. TCRdb re-analysed the PCR reads in MiXCR, keeping a single row per CDR3 protein. The profile shows 7,000 to 9,000 distinct CDR3 sequences, roughly two fifths of them singletons. Their antigens are not known. The source material was CD4+ T cells from blood, cultured in vitro. The source of these receptors is a human donor in good health. The CDR3 runs from the conserved cysteine through the conserved F or W. D genes are given only for firm matches. Size tells how often a clone was seen (once, few, many) or the class of an expanded clone, and some rows leave it out.

J gene	V gene	clone size	D gene	CDR3 protein	CDR3 DNA
TRBJ1-1	TRBV19	few	-	CAVVNTEENTEAFF	TGTGCCGTAGTAAATACCGAAGAGAACACTGAAGCTTTCTTT
TRBJ1-2	TRBV7-2	-	-	CASSLVPGGYTF	TGTGCCAGCAGCTTAGTCCCAGGAGGCTACACCTTC
TRBJ2-5	TRBV28	once	-	CASSRAGQQETQYF	TGTGCCAGCAGTAGAGCGGGACAGCAAGAGACCCAGTACTTC
TRBJ2-7	TRBV3-1	once	-	CASSQDFVGEQYF	TGTGCCAGCAGCCAAGATTTTGTAGGCGAGCAGTACTTC
TRBJ2-3	TRBV4-1	-	-	CASSQEDFRATQYF	TGCGCCAGCAGCCAAGAAGACTTCAGGGCTACGCAGTATTTT
TRBJ1-1	TRBV5-8	few	-	CASSLERTALGTEAFF	TGTGCCAGCAGCCTCGAAAGGACCGCGTTGGGCACTGAAGCTTTCTTT
TRBJ2-7	TRBV7-2	-	-	CASSLFPGAYEQYF	TGTGCCAGCAGCTTATTTCCGGGAGCCTACGAGCAGTACTTC
TRBJ2-2	TRBV19	few	-	CASSIGGTAGELFF	TGTGCCAGTAGTATAGGGGGGACGGCCGGGGAGCTGTTTTTT
TRBJ2-7	TRBV29-1	large	-	CSVTRRGTREQYF	TGCAGCGTTACAAGAAGGGGGACAAGGGAGCAGTACTTC
TRBJ2-2	TRBV6-2/TRBV6-3	-	TRBD2	CASRPGLADTGELFF	TGTGCCAGCAGACCGGGACTAGCGGATACCGGGGAGCTGTTTTTT
TRBJ2-1	TRBV27	-	-	CASSSDSGSYNEQFF	TGTGCCAGCAGTTCGGATTCAGGGTCCTACAATGAGCAGTTCTTC
TRBJ1-2	TRBV5-4	-	TRBD1	CASSSRGQGSDTF	TGTGCCAGCAGCTCGAGGGGACAGGGATCCGATACCTTC
TRBJ1-5	TRBV12-3/TRBV12-4	once	-	CASLYSRVSGQPQHF	TGTGCCAGCCTTTATTCCCGGGTTTCGGGTCAGCCCCAGCATTTT
TRBJ1-2	TRBV19	-	TRBD1	CASSRQGHYGYTF	TGTGCCAGTAGTAGACAGGGCCACTATGGCTACACCTTC
TRBJ1-6	TRBV27	-	-	CASSWSRRNSPLHF	TGTGCCAGCAGTTGGAGTCGTCGCAATTCACCCCTCCACTTT
TRBJ2-7	TRBV30	-	-	CAWGDYEQYF	TGTGCCTGGGGGGATTACGAGCAGTACTTC
TRBJ1-1	TRBV21-1	few	-	CASSGRGGHLNTEAFF	TGTGCCAGCAGCGGCCGTGGGGGACACTTGAACACTGAAGCTTTCTTT
TRBJ1-1	TRBV28	few	-	CASSLWVLRGRNTEAFF	TGTGCCAGCAGTTTATGGGTTCTCAGGGGTAGGAACACTGAAGCTTTCTTT
TRBJ2-5	TRBV20-1	few	TRBD2	CSGGLARGQETQYF	TGCAGTGGCGGACTAGCGCGGGGTCAAGAGACCCAGTACTTC
TRBJ1-1	TRBV6-4	-	TRBD1	CASSDSAGGNTEAFF	TGTGCCAGCAGTGACTCGGCAGGGGGGAACACTGAAGCTTTCTTT
TRBJ1-2	TRBV6-1	few	-	CASTGGGGYGYTF	TGTGCCAGCACGGGGGGAGGGGGCTATGGCTACACCTTC
TRBJ2-3	TRBV20-1	-	-	CSARDSDTQYF	TGCAGTGCTAGAGATTCTGATACGCAGTATTTT
TRBJ1-3	TRBV2	few	TRBD1	CASSLTGNTIYF	TGTGCCAGCAGTCTGACAGGGAACACCATATATTTT
TRBJ1-2	TRBV11-2	-	-	CASSLVGGGNYGYTF	TGTGCCAGCAGCTTAGTGGGGGGCGGGAACTATGGCTACACCTTC
TRBJ1-1	TRBV28	-	-	CASAGGAMNTEAFF	TGTGCCAGCGCCGGGGGCGCCATGAACACTGAAGCTTTCTTT
TRBJ2-1	TRBV7-8	few	TRBD2	CASSSSLAGGQYNEQFF	TGTGCCAGCAGCTCCAGCTTAGCGGGGGGGCAATACAATGAGCAGTTCTTC
TRBJ1-2	TRBV28	-	-	CASKLPGFYGYTF	TGTGCCAGCAAACTTCCAGGATTCTATGGCTACACCTTC
TRBJ1-5	TRBV12-3/TRBV12-4	-	-	CASSGTGMEPQHF	TGTGCCAGCAGTGGGACGGGTATGGAGCCCCAGCATTTT
TRBJ1-5	TRBV6-1	-	-	CASMQDSTPYNQPQHF	TGTGCCAGCATGCAAGACAGCACCCCTTACAATCAGCCCCAGCATTTT
TRBJ2-3	TRBV27	-	-	CASKDLPTDTQYF	TGTGCCAGCAAGGACCTACCCACAGATACGCAGTATTTT
TRBJ1-1	TRBV6-1	few	TRBD1	CASSAPNRGNTEAFF	TGTGCCAGCAGTGCACCCAACAGGGGGAACACTGAAGCTTTCTTT
TRBJ2-1	TRBV20-1	few	-	CSARPIRNEQFF	TGCAGTGCTAGACCAATACGCAATGAGCAGTTCTTC
TRBJ1-5	TRBV28	-	-	CASSFSNQPQHF	TGTGCCTCGAGCTTTAGCAATCAGCCCCAGCATTTT
TRBJ1-1	TRBV6-4	-	-	CASTRDTEAFF	TGTGCCAGCACCCGGGACACTGAAGCTTTCTTT
TRBJ2-7	TRBV6-1	few	-	CASRPTARNPYYEQYF	TGTGCCAGCAGACCTACAGCGAGAAACCCTTACTACGAGCAGTACTTC
TRBJ1-1	TRBV6-2/TRBV6-3	few	-	CASSSAYFNTEAFF	TGTGCCAGCAGTTCCGCCTACTTTAACACTGAAGCTTTCTTT
TRBJ2-1	TRBV6-2/TRBV6-3	-	TRBD2	CASSSSGGAGNEQFF	TGTGCCAGCAGCTCTAGCGGGGGGGCGGGGAATGAGCAGTTCTTC
TRBJ1-6	TRBV20-1	few	TRBD1	CSARRDRGNSPLHF	TGCAGTGCTAGACGGGACAGGGGTAATTCACCCCTCCACTTT
TRBJ1-4	TRBV10-3	-	-	CATSESNEKLFF	TGTGCCACCAGTGAGTCTAATGAAAAACTGTTTTTT
TRBJ2-4	TRBV11-2	-	TRBD2	CASSSLTSGGTAKNIQYF	TGTGCCAGCAGCTCACTGACTAGCGGGGGGACGGCCAAAAACATTCAGTACTTC
TRBJ2-6	TRBV7-9	few	-	CASSTTDSGANVLTF	TGTGCCAGCAGCACGACAGACTCTGGGGCCAACGTCCTGACTTTC
TRBJ1-6	TRBV4-3	-	-	CASSQDLGVTGYNSPLHF	TGCGCCAGCAGCCAAGATCTTGGGGTGACAGGCTATAATTCACCCCTCCACTTT
TRBJ2-1	TRBV7-9	-	TRBD2	CASSEIMGVAGGISYNEQFF	TGTGCCAGCAGCGAAATCATGGGGGTAGCGGGGGGCATCTCCTACAATGAGCAGTTCTTC
TRBJ1-5	TRBV6-2/TRBV6-3	-	-	CASSYRGRGQPQHF	TGTGCCAGCAGTTACCGGGGTCGGGGTCAGCCCCAGCATTTT
TRBJ2-1	TRBV7-2	few	-	CASSLAVTDVKQFF	TGTGCCAGCAGCTTAGCCGTGACAGATGTAAAGCAGTTCTTC
TRBJ2-1	TRBV7-6	-	TRBD2	CASTTGVTSGSTYNEQFF	TGTGCCAGCACCACTGGGGTTACTAGCGGGAGTACCTACAATGAGCAGTTCTTC
TRBJ2-6	TRBV7-2	-	-	CASSLQALSANVLTF	TGTGCCAGCAGCTTACAGGCTCTTAGTGCCAACGTCCTGACTTTC
TRBJ2-5	TRBV6-1	-	-	CASSPEYQETQYF	TGTGCCAGCAGTCCAGAGTACCAAGAGACCCAGTACTTC
TRBJ1-3	TRBV7-9	-	-	CASRPVGSGNTIYF	TGTGCCAGCAGGCCCGTGGGGTCTGGAAACACCATATATTTT
TRBJ2-7	TRBV21-1	few	-	CASSKILRTGINEQYF	TGTGCCAGCAGCAAAATATTAAGGACAGGGATAAACGAGCAGTACTTC
TRBJ1-5	TRBV20-1	few	-	CSARPPRGDNQPQHF	TGCAGTGCTAGACCTCCCAGGGGAGACAATCAGCCCCAGCATTTT
TRBJ1-4	TRBV7-9	few	-	CASSGPAGGKLFF	TGTGCCAGCAGCGGCCCCGCGGGGGGAAAACTGTTTTTT
TRBJ1-2	TRBV6-1	few	-	CASSEVEDTYGYTF	TGTGCCAGCAGTGAAGTTGAAGACACTTATGGCTACACCTTC
TRBJ2-7	TRBV28	-	-	CASSLLQDVGEQYF	TGTGCCAGCAGTTTATTGCAGGATGTGGGCGAGCAGTACTTC